The 23 T cell receptor beta chains in this list originate from one sample, sequenced in a study of a mutant IDH1 vaccine in newly diagnosed glioma. Sample time point: baseline, week 1 (first vaccination visit). Documented treatment: pre-vaccination baseline after standard-of-care therapy. Clones were sequenced by immunoSEQ multiplex PCR, and TCRdb holds only the in-frame ones, with some missing. The sample lists about 46,000 clones, around three quarters occurring once. The specimen comprised PBMCs, sampled from a glioma patient treated with radiotherapy, temozolomide or both. The origin of the receptors is a woman in her thirties or forties with glioma.

This chain links TRBV6-1 with TRBJ1-2; D not resolved. CDR3 length: 13 amino acids. From germline, CDR1 is MNHNS and CDR2 SASEGT. The V end lost 10 bases, the J end lost 5 bases, and 17 bases lay between the germline ends. CDR3 region: CATEARARYGYTF. The CDR3 bases are TGTGCCACTGAGGCCCGGGCGCGATATGGCTACACCTTC.

This chain joins TRBV7-2 and TRBJ1-1, with a weak D call TRBD1 (5 bases). Looked up from germline, CDR1 is SGHTA and CDR2 is FQGNSA. There are 12 residues in the CDR3. V shed 1 base and J shed 13 bases, with 13 bases lying between them. The DNA of the CDR3 is TGTGCCAGCAGCTTAGAGGGGTATTACAATTTCTTT. It codes for CASSLEGYYNFF.

The chain combines TRBV7-8 with TRBJ1-1; no firm D call. The CDR3 runs 15 residues. V was pared by 1 base and J by 2 bases, with 11 bases between. The germline V gene has CDR1 SGHVS and CDR2 FQNEAQ. CDR3 in DNA: TGTGCCAGCAGCTTAGTTCCAGGCGGCAACACTGAAGCTTTCTTT. This encodes CASSLVPGGNTEAFF.

About this clone itself: This specimen includes other DNA sequences encoding the same CDR3. The chain links TRBV10-3 to TRBJ2-5, with TRBD1 as a possible D gene (7 bases). The CDR3 totals 15 residues. Germline loops: CDR1 ENHRY, CDR2 SYGVKD. V dropped 0 bases and J dropped 4 bases, with 12 bases sitting between them. CDR3 DNA sequence: TGTGCCATCAGTGAGTCGGCAGGGGGGCGAGAGACCCAGTACTTC. Its translation is CAISESAGGRETQYF.

The chain combines TRBV7-2 with TRBJ2-7; 10 nucleotides line up with TRBD1. V lost 3 bases and J lost 5; bases outside the gene matches: 7. Germline V gene lookup returns CDR1 SGHTA and CDR2 FQGNSA. The CDR3 contains 15 residues. The chain's CDR3 is CASSLGPGQGNEQYF. In DNA, the CDR3 is TGTGCCAGCAGCTTGGGGCCGGGACAGGGGAACGAGCAGTACTTC.

The J gene is TRBJ2-2, the V gene TRBV6-1, with a weak D call TRBD1 (5 bases). Trimming stripped 11 bases from V and 7 bases from J, with 14 bases between. Looked up from germline, CDR1 is MNHNS and CDR2 is SASEGT. The CDR3 is 12 residues long. The CDR3 here is CAGRTLGGELFF. DNA for the CDR3: TGTGCCGGCCGGACACTTGGCGGGGAGCTGTTTTTT.

This clone showed up just a few times. The rearrangement uses TRBV29-1 and TRBJ1-1; TRBD1 matches at 9 bases. Trimming took 4 bases from V and 4 from J; bases not matched to a gene: 7. The CDR3 is made up of 14 amino acids. Germline V gene lookup returns CDR1 SQVTM and CDR2 ANQGSEA. The CDR3 bases are TGCAGCGTTGGCGGACAGGGGAAGACCACTGAAGCTTTCTTT. This sequence encodes CSVGGQGKTTEAFF.

The chain joins TRBV6-4 to TRBJ1-1, with 7 bases lining up with TRBD1. The V segment lost 6 bases and the J segment 0 bases; nucleotides outside the gene matches: 7. The CDR3 runs to 15 residues. Germline CDR1 and CDR2: MRHNA and SNTAGT. The CDR3 sequence is CASSLEGGMNTEAFF. CDR3 in DNA: TGTGCCAGCAGCCTAGAAGGGGGCATGAACACTGAAGCTTTCTTT.

This clone was recorded once. The chain couples TRBV10-3 to TRBJ2-7; D unresolved. There are 11 residues in the CDR3. Germline V gene data show CDR1 as ENHRY and CDR2 as SYGVKD. Trimming took 2 bases from V and 5 from J, leaving 4 bases between them. The CDR3 region is CAISEGDEQYF. The CDR3 region has the DNA TGTGCCATCAGTGAGGGGGACGAGCAGTACTTC.

The chain's CDR3 is CASSVRDRGLHEQYF. In DNA form, the CDR3 reads TGTGCCAGCAGCGTACGGGACAGGGGATTACACGAGCAGTACTTC. V is TRBV7-2 and J is TRBJ2-7, with 10 bases aligning to TRBD1. This CDR3 has 15 amino acids. Germline V gene sequence: CDR1 SGHTA, CDR2 FQGNSA. Unmatched junction bases numbered 9, after V lost 5 bases and J lost 5 bases.

The rearrangement joins TRBV30 to TRBJ2-1; D is unresolved. V dropped 0 bases and J dropped 8 bases, with 14 bases sitting between them. Germline CDR1 and CDR2: GTSNPN and SVGIG (reference sequence). The CDR3 extends over 14 amino acids. The CDR3 DNA reads TGTGCCTGGAGTGTCTCTTTAGCAGTGCATGAGCAGTTCTTC. It codes for CAWSVSLAVHEQFF.

The rearrangement uses TRBV25-1 and TRBJ1-2, with unresolved D. The CDR3 has 14 residues. Germline V lookup: CDR1 MGHDK, CDR2 SYGVNS. Trimming pared 1 base from V and 2 bases from J, leaving 8 bases between. The DNA for the CDR3 is TGTGCCAGCAGTGAATGGGAGGGAAACTATGGCTACACCTTC. Translated: CASSEWEGNYGYTF.

The chain links TRBV30 to TRBJ2-7, with 8 bases aligning to TRBD2. This CDR3 contains 18 residues. Germline assignment: CDR1 GTSNPN and CDR2 SVGIG (reference sequence). The V gene end was trimmed by 1 base and the J gene end by 2 bases; junction bases not matched to a gene: 16. CDR3 sequence: CAWSDLRPLLADTYEQYF. The CDR3 coding sequence is TGTGCCTGGAGTGACCTTCGACCCCTACTAGCGGATACCTACGAGCAGTACTTC.

The count of this clone is one. The V and J genes are TRBV7-6 and TRBJ1-5; D is ambiguous. The V and J ends lost 5 bases and 6 bases respectively, with 8 bases between them. The CDR3 sequence is 12 residues long. Germline V gene sequence: CDR1 SGHVS, CDR2 FNYEAQ. CDR3 nucleotides: TGTGCCAGCAGCCCAGGAGGTCAGCCCCAGCATTTT. Translated: CASSPGGQPQHF. The complete variable domain, with remaining parts taken from reference TRBV7-6 and TRBJ1-5, reads GAGVSQSPRYKVTKRGQDVALRCDPISGHVSLYWYRQALGQGPEFLTYFNYEAQQDKSGLPNDRFSAERPEGSISTLTIQRTEQRDSAMYRCASSPGGQPQHFGDGTRLSIL.

The V and J genes are TRBV5-1 and TRBJ1-1; D ambiguous. The V and J ends lost 5 bases and 3 bases respectively, with 11 bases between them. Germline CDR1 is SGHRS and CDR2 is YFSETQ. The CDR3 sequence is 13 residues long. For the CDR3, the DNA is TGCGCCAGCAGGCGGGAAGTGGACACTGAAGCTTTCTTT. It encodes CASRREVDTEAFF.

The rearrangement joins TRBV6-5 to TRBJ2-1; possible D gene TRBD2, 6 bases. Germline V gene sequence: CDR1 MNHEY, CDR2 SVGAGI. The CDR3 has 13 amino acids. Trimming removed 11 bases from V and 5 bases from J, with 16 bases in between. The chain's CDR3 is CASGGEEHNEQFF. CDR3 sequence (DNA): TGTGCCTCAGGCGGGGAGGAACACAATGAGCAGTTCTTC.

This sequence joins TRBV27 and TRBJ1-1; weak D call: TRBD1 (6 bases). This CDR3 comprises 13 residues. Germline CDR1 is MNHEY and CDR2 is SMNVEV (reference sequence). V was cut by 6 bases and J by 7 bases, with 15 bases left in between. CDR3 loop: CASRQGTYGEAFF. The DNA of the CDR3 is TGTGCCAGCAGGCAAGGGACATACGGTGAAGCTTTCTTT.

A few counts support this clone. The chain has TRBV2 and TRBJ1-5, with D maybe TRBD1 (5 bases). With 6 bases removed from V and 4 bases from J, the gap between germline ends came to 16 bases. From germline, CDR1 is SNHLY and CDR2 FYNNEI. The length of the CDR3 is 15 residues. CDR3 region: CASSGSGGGNQPQHF. The CDR3 DNA reads as TGTGCCAGCAGCGGAAGCGGGGGTGGTAATCAGCCCCAGCATTTT. Filled out from reference TRBV2 and TRBJ1-5, the complete variable domain reads EPEVTQTPSHQVTQMGQEVILRCVPISNHLYFYWYRQILGQKVEFLVSFYNNEISEKSEIFDDQFSVERPDGSNFTLKIRSTKLEDSAMYFCASSGSGGGNQPQHFGDGTRLSIL.

The chain recombines TRBV5-5 with TRBJ2-2; D unclear. This CDR3 has 13 amino acids. Germline loops: CDR1 SGHKS, CDR2 YYEKEE (reference sequence). V lost 4 bases, J lost 7 bases, and 11 bases lay in between. In nucleotides, the CDR3 is TGTGCCAGCAGCATCGGACGGAACGGGGAGCTGTTTTTT. Protein product: CASSIGRNGELFF.

The chain has TRBV11-3 and TRBJ2-3, with TRBD2 matching over 15 bases. V was clipped by 5 bases and J by 3 bases; unmatched bases: 3. Germline values: CDR1 SGHNT, CDR2 YENEEA. CDR3 length: 16 residues. The CDR3 bases are TGTGCCAGCAGCCGTGGGACTAGCGGGGGGACAGATACGCAGTATTTT. Translation gives CASSRGTSGGTDTQYF.

As to this clone: At one end the junction does not follow the germline gene, possibly because of a read error. This sequence joins TRBV7-7 and TRBJ1-5; D uncertain. Per germline, CDR1 SSHAT and CDR2 FNYEAQ (reference sequence). The length of the CDR3 is 13 residues. The CDR3 DNA follows: TGTGCTAGCAGCTTAGCAGTGGACCAGCCCCAGCATTTT. Translating gives CASSLAVDQPQHF.

This chain uses TRBV9 with TRBJ2-7; 9 bases agree with TRBD2. This CDR3 has 18 amino acids. The trim removed 0 bases at V and 4 bases at J, leaving 14 bases unmatched. The germline CDR1 and CDR2 sequences are SGDLS and YYNGEE. CDR3 amino acids: CASSVGASGVSLRYEQYF. The CDR3 bases are TGTGCCAGCAGCGTAGGAGCTAGCGGGGTGTCTTTGCGGTACGAGCAGTACTTC.

This chain uses TRBV9 with TRBJ1-2; 9 bases are shared with TRBD1. The CDR3 is 15 residues long. Unmatched junction bases numbered 9, after V lost 0 bases and J lost 9 bases. Germline V gene data show CDR1 as SGDLS and CDR2 as YYNGEE. CDR3 sequence: CASSVETGGGHSYTF. The CDR3 nucleotides read TGTGCCAGCAGCGTAGAGACAGGGGGTGGGCACAGCTACACCTTC.